The clone carrying this TCR beta chain appeared many times. The target antigen is unknown. The record originates from a study of regulatory T cells in long-lasting Graves disease. The study, taken as a whole, reports: Persistent disease was characterized by preferential usage of TRBV28, TRBJ1-2 and TRBJ2-5.

V was pared by 1 base and J by 3 bases, with 7 bases between. Germline CDR1 is SGHTA and CDR2 is FQGTGA. The CDR3 is 13 amino acids. In building TCR beta libraries, iRepertoire HTBI primers were used together with Arm-PCR of CDR3 regions. Via MiXCR, TCRdb re-called the multiplex PCR reads, giving one row per CDR3 protein. Among approximately 470,000 distinct CDR3 sequences, 15% to 20% were seen once, and the ten largest hold 10% to 15%. Time point meaning: newly diagnosed GD, antithyroid drugs for less than 3 months. Making the TCR library involved RNA that had been extracted from PBMCs. These data are also associated with another study on T cells in Graves' hyperthyroidism and ophthalmopathy.

V gene TRBV7-3 combines with J gene TRBJ2-7, with D hard to call. The receptor's source is a middle-aged man with Graves disease. Here the sequenced sample was peripheral blood mononuclear cells (PBMCs), taken at new diagnosis, from a patient treated with antithyroid drugs. CDR3 residues: CASSLINSYEQYF. The CDR3 nucleotides read TGTGCCAGCAGCTTAATTAACAGCTACGAGCAGTACTTC.